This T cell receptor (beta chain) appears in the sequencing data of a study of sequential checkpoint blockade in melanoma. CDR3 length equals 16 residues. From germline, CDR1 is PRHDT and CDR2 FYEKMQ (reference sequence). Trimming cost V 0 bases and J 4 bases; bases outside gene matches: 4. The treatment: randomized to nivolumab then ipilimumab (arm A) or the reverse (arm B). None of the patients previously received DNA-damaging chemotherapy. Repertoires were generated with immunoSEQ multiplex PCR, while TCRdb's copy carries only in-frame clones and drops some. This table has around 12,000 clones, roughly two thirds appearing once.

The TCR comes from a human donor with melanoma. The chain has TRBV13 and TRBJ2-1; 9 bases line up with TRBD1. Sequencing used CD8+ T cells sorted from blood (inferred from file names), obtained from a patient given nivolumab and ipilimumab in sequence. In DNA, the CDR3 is TGTGCCAGCAGCTTAGGCCGGGACAGGGTATACAATGAGCAGTTCTTC. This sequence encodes CASSLGRDRVYNEQFF.